This T cell receptor (beta chain) was sequenced for a study of blood T cell repertoires in COVID-19 (dated by TCRdb to the early 2020s). With regard to the full study: Samples covering the acute and convalescent phases of COVID-19 were provided by collaborators in the United States, Italy and Spain. The prospective study material was composed of cDNA or gDNA derived from T cells, B-cell-depleted T cells, or PBMCs. Deeply sampled blood TCRbeta repertoires from subjects exposed to, actively infected with, or recovered from COVID-19 were included in the dataset. The repertoires were released in a freely available public database meant as a resource for research on the immune response to SARS-CoV-2. Samples came from the ongoing ImmuneRACE study (first 160 participants) plus 1,254 subjects from 6 global collaborators. Nearly every sample came with metadata listing a de-identified subject ID, COVID-19 status, age in years and sex. Where available, HLA class I and class II types were taken from metadata supplied by the sample provider and were not determined by assay-based typing. Findings and caveats that apply to the study as a whole: The amount of clinical and demographic metadata varied by source and participant and was provided uncurated.

TCRbeta CDR3 regions were amplified from genomic DNA using the immunoSEQ Assay, a bias-controlled multiplex PCR. Regarding the original processing steps: Nucleated cell counts per sample were estimated from amplification of reference gene primers within the assay. To quantify the absolute abundance of each unique TCRbeta CDR3 rearrangement, sequence reads were collapsed and filtered. Productive Simpson clonality was computed per sample as the square root of Simpson's diversity index over productive rearrangements. Here the immuneACCESS table is served through TCRdb, limited to in-frame sequences with V and J called. Missing clones are a known gap in these copies; in checked studies unresolved V genes cover under half, and the rest lacks a known reason. V and J calls and clone size are as listed in that table; D and trimming were resolved from the DNA. Within this sample are 15,000 to 20,000 clones, with roughly 80% of them counted one time only. The ten largest make up less than 25% of the sample.

The CDR3 sequence holds 14 residues, the cysteine and phenylalanine included. Only the CDR3 DNA stays, 42 bases, in frame from base 1. V and J are trimmed by 6 bases and 9 bases, and the gene matches miss 6 bases of the junction. CDR1 and CDR2 were assigned from the germline V gene as MDHEN and SYDVKM. This clone was seen only once. The antigen it recognizes is unknown. Base qualities were left out, and no much larger clone turns up one base away. The collaborating institutions used their own protocols to collect whole blood in K2EDTA tubes. Collaborator samples were shipped for TCRbeta analysis as frozen whole blood, isolated PBMCs, or DNA extracted from either sample type.

Source material: peripheral blood. Recombination linked TRBV28 to TRBJ1-6, and 9 junctional nucleotides match TRBD1. The TCR originated in a man between 60 and 75 years old with active or convalescent COVID-19. The DNA reads as follows: TGTGCCAGCAGGAGTGGGACAGGGTCTTCACCCCTCCACTTT. It translates as CASRSGTGSSPLHF. With all but the CDR3 taken from the reference TRBV28 and TRBJ1-6 genes, the full variable domain is: DVKVTQSSRYLVKRTGEKVFLECVQDMDHENMFWYRQDPGLGLRLIYFSYDVKMKEKGDIPEGYSVSREKKERFSLILESASTNQTSMYLCASRSGTGSSPLHFGNGTRLTVT.